Below are 3 T cell receptor beta chains sequenced from a single sample in a study of T-cell reconstitution after alpha-beta-depleted transplantation in children. This sample's TCRbeta library carried unique molecular identifier barcodes. TCRdb called the PCR reads again in MiXCR, with one record for every CDR3 protein. The table has under 5,500 distinct CDR3 sequences, approximately 25% seen once; the top ten hold roughly 28%. The sequenced sample was PBMCs, mostly from graft donor cells, obtained 60 days after TCRalphabeta/CD19-depleted stem cell transplant. All receptors come from a boy in the first two years of life who had a stem cell transplant for SCID, so the T cells may come from the graft donor.

As for this clonotype: One base away lies a much larger clone, so this may be a sequencing read error. The gene calls are TRBV6-1 and TRBJ1-1; D may be TRBD1 (6 bases). Germline CDR1 and CDR2: MNHNS and SASEGT. This CDR3 is built from 14 residues. CDR3 protein: CASRGRQENAEAFF. The CDR3 DNA sequence: TGTGCCAGCAGGGGGAGACAGGAGAACGCTGAAGCTTTCTTT.

By its share, this clonotype is medium-sized. The CDR3 DNA is TGTGCCAGCAGCCAATTCGGCGACTCTGGAAACACCATATATTTT. Translating gives CASSQFGDSGNTIYF. This chain connects TRBV3-1 to TRBJ1-3; D call uncertain. Deletions cut 2 bases from V and 0 bases from J, with 8 bases between. This CDR3 has 15 amino acids. Germline V gene lookup returns CDR1 LGHDT and CDR2 YNNKEL (reference sequence).

The chain links TRBV20-1 to TRBJ2-5; either TRBD1 or TRBD2 may supply D (5 bases each). The CDR3 covers 13 residues. The V end was cut by 6 bases, the J end by 2 bases, with 13 bases between. Germline V gene sequence: CDR1 DFQATT, CDR2 SNEGSKA (reference sequence). The CDR3 protein is CSAQGDGQETQYF. Here the CDR3 DNA reads TGCAGTGCCCAAGGGGACGGTCAAGAGACCCAGTACTTC.